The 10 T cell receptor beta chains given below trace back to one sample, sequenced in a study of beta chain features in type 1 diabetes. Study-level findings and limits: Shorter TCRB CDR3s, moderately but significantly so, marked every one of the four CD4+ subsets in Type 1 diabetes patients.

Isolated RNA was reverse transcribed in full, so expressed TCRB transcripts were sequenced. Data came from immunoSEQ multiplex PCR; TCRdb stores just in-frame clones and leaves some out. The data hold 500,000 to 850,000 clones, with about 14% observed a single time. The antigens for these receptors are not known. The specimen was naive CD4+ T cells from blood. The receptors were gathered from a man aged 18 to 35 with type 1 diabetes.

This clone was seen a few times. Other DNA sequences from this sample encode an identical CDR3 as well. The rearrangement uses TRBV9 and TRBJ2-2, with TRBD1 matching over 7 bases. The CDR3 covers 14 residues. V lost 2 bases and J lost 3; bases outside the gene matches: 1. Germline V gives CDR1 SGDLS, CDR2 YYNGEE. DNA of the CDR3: TGTGCCAGCAGCGTGGGACAGCACACCGGGGAGCTGTTTTTT. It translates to CASSVGQHTGELFF.

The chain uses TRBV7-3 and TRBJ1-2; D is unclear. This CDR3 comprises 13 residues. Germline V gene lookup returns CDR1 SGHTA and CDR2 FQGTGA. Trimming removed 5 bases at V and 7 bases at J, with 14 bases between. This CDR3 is CASSPGGNGGYTF. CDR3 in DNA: TGTGCCAGCAGCCCGGGCGGGAACGGTGGCTACACCTTC.

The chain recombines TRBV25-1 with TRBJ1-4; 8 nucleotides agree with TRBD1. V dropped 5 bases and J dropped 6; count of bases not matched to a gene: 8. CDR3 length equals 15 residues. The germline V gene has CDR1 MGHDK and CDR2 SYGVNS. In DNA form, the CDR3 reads TGTGCCAGCAGTCTTCAGGACAGGGATGATGAAAAACTGTTTTTT. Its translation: CASSLQDRDDEKLFF. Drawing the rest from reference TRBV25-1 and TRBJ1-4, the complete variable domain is EADIYQTPRYLVIGTGKKITLECSQTMGHDKMYWYQQDPGMELHLIHYSYGVNSTEKGDLSSESTVSRIRTEHFPLTLESARPSHTSQYLCASSLQDRDDEKLFFGSGTQLSVL.

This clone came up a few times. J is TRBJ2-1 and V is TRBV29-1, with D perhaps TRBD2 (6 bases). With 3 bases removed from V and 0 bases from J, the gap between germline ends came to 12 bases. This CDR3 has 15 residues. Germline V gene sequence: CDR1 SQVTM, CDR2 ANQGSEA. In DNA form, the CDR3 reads TGCAGCGTTGAGCGGCTAGCGTACTCCTACAATGAGCAGTTCTTC. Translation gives CSVERLAYSYNEQFF.

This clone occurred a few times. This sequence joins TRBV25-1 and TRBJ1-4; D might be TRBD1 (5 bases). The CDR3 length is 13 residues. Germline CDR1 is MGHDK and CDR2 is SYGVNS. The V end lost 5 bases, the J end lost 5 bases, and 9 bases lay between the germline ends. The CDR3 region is CASSPRQNEKLFF. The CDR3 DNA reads TGTGCCAGCAGTCCTCGACAGAATGAAAAACTGTTTTTT.

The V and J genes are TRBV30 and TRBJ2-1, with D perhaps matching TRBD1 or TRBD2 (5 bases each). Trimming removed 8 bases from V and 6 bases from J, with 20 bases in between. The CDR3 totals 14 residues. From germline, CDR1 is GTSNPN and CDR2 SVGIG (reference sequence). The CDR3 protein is CAGAVAPLSNEQFF. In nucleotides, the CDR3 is TGTGCCGGGGCGGTAGCGCCCTTAAGCAATGAGCAGTTCTTC.

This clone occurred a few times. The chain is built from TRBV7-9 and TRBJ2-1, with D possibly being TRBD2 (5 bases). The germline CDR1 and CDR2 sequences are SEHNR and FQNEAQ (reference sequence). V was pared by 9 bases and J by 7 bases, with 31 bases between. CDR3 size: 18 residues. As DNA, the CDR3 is TGTGCCAGTCTCAGAGGGCTCTCTCTAGCCCGAGAAGGTAATGAGCAGTTCTTC. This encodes CASLRGLSLAREGNEQFF.

Written as DNA, the CDR3 is TGTGCCAGCAGCTTGGAATCAGCAGGCACAGATACGCAGTATTTT. Translation: CASSLESAGTDTQYF. The chain employs TRBV5-4 and TRBJ2-3; no clear D gene. The CDR3 is 15 residues long. V was clipped by 0 bases and J by 1 base, with 9 bases between them. Germline CDR1 and CDR2: SGHNT and YYREEE (reference sequence).

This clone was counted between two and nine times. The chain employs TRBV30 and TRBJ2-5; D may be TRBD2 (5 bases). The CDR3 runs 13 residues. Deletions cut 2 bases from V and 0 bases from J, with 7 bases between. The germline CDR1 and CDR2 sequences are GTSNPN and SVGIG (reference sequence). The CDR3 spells CAWSSDYQETQYF. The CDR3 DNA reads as TGTGCCTGGAGTTCGGACTACCAAGAGACCCAGTACTTC.

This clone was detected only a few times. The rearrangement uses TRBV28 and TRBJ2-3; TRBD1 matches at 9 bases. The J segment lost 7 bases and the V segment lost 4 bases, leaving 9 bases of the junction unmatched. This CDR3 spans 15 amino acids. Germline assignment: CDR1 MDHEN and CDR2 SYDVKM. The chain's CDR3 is CASSSGQGGVHTQYF. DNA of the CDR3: TGTGCCAGCAGTTCGGGACAGGGAGGCGTCCATACGCAGTATTTT.